The 23 T cell receptor beta chains reported below all come from one sample, sequenced in a study of T cells expressing NK-cell markers. TCRdb re-called the 5' RACE reads; every CDR3 protein appears as one record, without DNA. This sample lists 500,000 or so distinct CDR3 sequences; its ten largest clones have approximately 3.6%. The sequencing sample was made of blood T cells: a sorted CD56 or NKG2C T cell subset, CD4+ or CD8+ T cells, or bulk PBMC T cells (not recorded which). The receptors here all came from a man younger than 30 in good health.

The chain uses TRBV6-1 and TRBJ2-1. CDR3 length: 15 residues. Germline V gene sequence: CDR1 MNHNS, CDR2 SASEGT. CDR3 loop: CASSIADFSYNEQFF.

This chain's CDR3 is CASSVGSSSSYNEQFF. This chain connects TRBV9 to TRBJ2-1. Germline-derived CDR1 and CDR2 are SGDLS and YYNGEE. This CDR3 has 16 amino acids.

The chain links TRBV18 to TRBJ1-5; the D call of TRBD1 rests on TCRdb alone, since no DNA is present to check it. The CDR3 is 14 residues long. Germline CDR1 KGHSH, CDR2 LQKENI. CDR3 region: CASSPLAGEMPQHF. The full variable domain, rest sourced from reference TRBV18 and TRBJ1-5, is NAGVMQNPRHLVRRRGQEARLRCSPMKGHSHVYWYRQLPEEGLKFMVYLQKENIIDESGMPKERFSAEFPKEGPSILRIQQVVRGDSAAYFCASSPLAGEMPQHFGDGTRLSIL.

The gene calls are TRBV2 and TRBJ2-7; without DNA, the TCRdb call of TRBD2 cannot be checked. The CDR3 contains 14 residues. Germline CDR1 reads SNHLY; CDR2 reads FYNNEI. CDR3 amino acids: CASSAGGKAYEQYF. Supplemented by reference TRBV2 and TRBJ2-7, the full variable domain reads EPEVTQTPSHQVTQMGQEVILRCVPISNHLYFYWYRQILGQKVEFLVSFYNNEISEKSEIFDDQFSVERPDGSNFTLKIRSTKLEDSAMYFCASSAGGKAYEQYFGPGTRLTVT.

V usage is TRBV6-4 and J usage is TRBJ2-1; checking the TCRdb D call of TRBD1 is not possible without DNA. The CDR3 is made up of 15 amino acids. CDR1 and CDR2 (germline): MRHNA, SNTAGT. The CDR3 is CASSRTGQGNGEQFF.

The chain employs TRBV29-1 and TRBJ2-5. This CDR3 comprises 12 residues. The germline V gene encodes CDR1 SQVTM and CDR2 ANQGSEA. The CDR3 reads CSVVSFQETQYF. Together with reference TRBV29-1 and TRBJ2-5, the CDR3 gives the full variable domain: SAVISQKPSRDICQRGTSLTIQCQVDSQVTMMFWYRQQPGQSLTLIATANQGSEATYESGFVIDKFPISRPNLTFSTLTVSNMSPEDSSIYLCSVVSFQETQYFGPGTRLLVL.

The chain uses TRBV18 and TRBJ1-5. The CDR3 is 13 residues long. Per the germline V gene, CDR1 is KGHSH and CDR2 is LQKENI. This chain's CDR3 is CASHFSRDQPQHF.

This chain connects TRBV6-1 to TRBJ1-1; TCRdb indicates TRBD1, and absent DNA this call remains unverified. The length of the CDR3 is 13 residues. The germline gives CDR1 MNHNS, CDR2 SASEGT. The CDR3 is CASPQGPNTEAFF.

This chain connects TRBV10-3 to TRBJ1-3; TCRdb selects TRBD1, and the lack of DNA leaves this call unchecked. Germline loops: CDR1 ENHRY, CDR2 SYGVKD. The CDR3 length is 15 residues. CDR3 region: CAISGDIRSGNTIYF.

This chain joins TRBV12-3 or TRBV12-4 and TRBJ1-2. CDR3 length equals 14 residues. This CDR3 is CASSPTGIPYGYTF.

The J gene is TRBJ1-2, the V gene TRBV6-5. This CDR3 is built from 11 residues. Looked up from germline, CDR1 is MNHEY and CDR2 is SVGAGI. This chain's CDR3 is CASSGFYGYTF.

The chain has TRBV5-6 and TRBJ2-1; as DNA is missing, the TRBD2 call by TCRdb cannot be tested. Germline CDR1 reads SGHDT; CDR2 reads YYEEEE. This CDR3 is 17 amino acids long. This CDR3 is CASSTRRLAGGHNEQFF.

J is TRBJ2-1 and V is TRBV25-1; TCRdb's D gene call, TRBD2, goes unchecked for lack of DNA. The CDR3 covers 15 residues. Germline V gene sequence: CDR1 MGHDK, CDR2 SYGVNS. CDR3 in amino acids: CASGWGGLAGNEQFF.

The chain links TRBV6-5 to TRBJ2-5; the D call from TCRdb, TRBD2, cannot be confirmed without DNA. The length of the CDR3 is 17 residues. In germline, CDR1 is MNHEY, CDR2 SVGAGI. CDR3 amino acids: CASSYQPSNGVLETQYF.

The chain has TRBV7-2 and TRBJ2-3. This CDR3 contains 16 residues. Germline V gene lookup returns CDR1 SGHTA and CDR2 FQGNSA. CDR3 amino acids: CASSPPAASMTDTQYF.

This chain links TRBV6-1 with TRBJ2-3. The CDR3 runs 14 residues. Germline lookup yields CDR1 MNHNS and CDR2 SASEGT. The chain's CDR3 is CASSPPTGTDTQYF.

The chain links TRBV7-6 to TRBJ2-7. Germline assignment: CDR1 SGHVS and CDR2 FNYEAQ. The CDR3 length is 13 residues. The CDR3 sequence: CASSPQNSYEQYF.

This chain joins TRBV29-1 and TRBJ1-2; absent DNA, TCRdb's TRBD1 call cannot be checked. The germline V gene encodes CDR1 SQVTM and CDR2 ANQGSEA. This CDR3 has 12 residues. CDR3 loop: CSALGGFYGYTF. Looking up the rest from reference TRBV29-1 and TRBJ1-2 gives the full variable domain: SAVISQKPSRDICQRGTSLTIQCQVDSQVTMMFWYRQQPGQSLTLIATANQGSEATYESGFVIDKFPISRPNLTFSTLTVSNMSPEDSSIYLCSALGGFYGYTFGSGTRLTVV.

The rearrangement joins TRBV10-3 to TRBJ2-5; TCRdb outputs TRBD1, but without DNA this stays unchecked. The CDR3 consists of 15 residues. CDR1 is ENHRY, CDR2 SYGVKD, per germline. This CDR3 reads CAISESRDLKETQYF.

J is TRBJ2-6 and V is TRBV6-1. From germline, CDR1 is MNHNS and CDR2 SASEGT. This CDR3 has 17 residues. CDR3 protein: CASSQQTSISGANVLTF.

This sequence joins TRBV5-1 and TRBJ2-2; the D call of TRBD2 rests on TCRdb alone, since no DNA is present to check it. The CDR3 length is 16 residues. CDR1 SGHRS and CDR2 YFSETQ come from the germline V gene. CDR3 in amino acids: CASSSGTSPNTGELFF.

This chain links TRBV7-3 with TRBJ2-1; TCRdb lists TRBD1, though no DNA is available to test this call. From germline, CDR1 is SGHTA and CDR2 FQGTGA. There are 16 residues in the CDR3. The CDR3 sequence is CASSLGTGASYNEQFF.

The chain carries TRBV28 and TRBJ2-5; there is no DNA to check the TCRdb D call of TRBD2. CDR3 length: 18 amino acids. Per germline, CDR1 MDHEN and CDR2 SYDVKM. The CDR3 loop is CASSPQEPGDYYKETQYF.